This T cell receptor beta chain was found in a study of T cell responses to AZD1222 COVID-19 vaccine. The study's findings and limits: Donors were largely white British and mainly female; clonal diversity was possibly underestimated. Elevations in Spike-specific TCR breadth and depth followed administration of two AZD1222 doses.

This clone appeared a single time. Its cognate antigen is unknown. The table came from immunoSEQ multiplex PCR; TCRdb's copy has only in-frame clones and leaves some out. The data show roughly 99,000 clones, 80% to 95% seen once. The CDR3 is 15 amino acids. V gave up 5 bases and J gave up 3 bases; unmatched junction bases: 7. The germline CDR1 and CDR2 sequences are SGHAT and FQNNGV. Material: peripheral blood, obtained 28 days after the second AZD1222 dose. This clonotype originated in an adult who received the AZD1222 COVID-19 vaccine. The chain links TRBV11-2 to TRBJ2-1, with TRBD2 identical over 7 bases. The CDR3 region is CASSPSGDYYNEQFF. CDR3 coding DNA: TGTGCCAGCAGCCCAAGTGGGGACTACTACAATGAGCAGTTCTTC.